The TCR beta chain described here comes from a study of T cells after yellow fever vaccination. Regarding the study as a whole: A limited proportion of clonotypes was detected within both the CD4 and CD8 compartments.

MiXCR, run by TCRdb on the 5' RACE reads, gives a single entry per CDR3 protein. Of roughly 74,000 distinct CDR3 sequences listed, more than 5.5% are singletons. The table lists this clonotype with a few counts. What it binds is not known. Germline V gene sequence: CDR1 SQVTM, CDR2 ANQGSEA. There are 17 residues in the CDR3. Losses at the gene ends were 6 bases for V and 2 bases for J; bases not matched to a gene: 14. This TCR was recovered from a man between 18 and 29 years old who received the YFV17D yellow fever vaccine. The chain recombines TRBV29-1 with TRBJ1-4, with 8 bases matching TRBD1. This specimen was CD8+ T cells sorted from PBMCs, taken about 5 days after the first yellow fever vaccination. The DNA for the CDR3 is TGCAGCGTGCAACCCTTGACAGGGGAGGGCACTAATGAAAAACTGTTTTTT. Its translation is CSVQPLTGEGTNEKLFF.